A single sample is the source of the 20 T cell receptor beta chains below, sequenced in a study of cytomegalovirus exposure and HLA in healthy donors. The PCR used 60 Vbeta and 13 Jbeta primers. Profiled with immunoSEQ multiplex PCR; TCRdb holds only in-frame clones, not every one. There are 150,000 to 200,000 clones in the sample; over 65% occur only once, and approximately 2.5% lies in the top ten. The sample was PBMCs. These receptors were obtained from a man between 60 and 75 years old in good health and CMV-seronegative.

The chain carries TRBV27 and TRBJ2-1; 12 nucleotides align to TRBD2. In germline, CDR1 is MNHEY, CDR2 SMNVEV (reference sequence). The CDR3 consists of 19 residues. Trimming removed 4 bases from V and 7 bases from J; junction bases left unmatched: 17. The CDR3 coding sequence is TGTGCCAGCAGTTCCCCGGCTAGCGGGAGGGCCCTCGGTAGAAATGAGCAGTTCTTC. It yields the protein CASSSPASGRALGRNEQFF.

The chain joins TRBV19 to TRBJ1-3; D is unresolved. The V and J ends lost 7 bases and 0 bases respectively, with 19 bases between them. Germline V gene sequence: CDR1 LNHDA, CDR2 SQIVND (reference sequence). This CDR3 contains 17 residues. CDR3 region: CASKPEGSLSSGNTIYF. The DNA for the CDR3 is TGTGCCAGTAAACCGGAGGGCAGTCTGAGCTCTGGAAACACCATATATTTT.

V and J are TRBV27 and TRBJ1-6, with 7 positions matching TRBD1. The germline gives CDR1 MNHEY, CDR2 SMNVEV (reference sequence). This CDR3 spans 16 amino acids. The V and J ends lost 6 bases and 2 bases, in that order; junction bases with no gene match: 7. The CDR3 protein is CASRRTGVTYNSPLHF. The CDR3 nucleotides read TGTGCCAGCAGGAGGACAGGAGTCACCTATAATTCACCCCTCCACTTT.

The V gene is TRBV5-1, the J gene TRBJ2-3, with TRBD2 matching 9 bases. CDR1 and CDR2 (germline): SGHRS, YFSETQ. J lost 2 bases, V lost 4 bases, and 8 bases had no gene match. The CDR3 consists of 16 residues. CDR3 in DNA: TGCGCCAGCAGCAAGGAGGGGACTAGCAACACAGATACGCAGTATTTT. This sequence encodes CASSKEGTSNTDTQYF.

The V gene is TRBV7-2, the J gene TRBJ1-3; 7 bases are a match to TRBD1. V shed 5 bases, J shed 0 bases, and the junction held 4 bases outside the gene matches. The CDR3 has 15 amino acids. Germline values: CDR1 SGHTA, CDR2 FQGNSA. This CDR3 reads CASSRDSSSGNTIYF. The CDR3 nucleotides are TGTGCCAGCAGCAGGGACAGTAGCTCTGGAAACACCATATATTTT.

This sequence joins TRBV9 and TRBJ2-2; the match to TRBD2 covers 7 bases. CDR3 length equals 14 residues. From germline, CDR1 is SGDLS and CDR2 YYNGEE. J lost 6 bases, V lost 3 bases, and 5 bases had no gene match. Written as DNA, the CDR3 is TGTGCCAGCAGCGCTGGGAGGGGCGCCGGGGAGCTGTTTTTT. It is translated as CASSAGRGAGELFF.

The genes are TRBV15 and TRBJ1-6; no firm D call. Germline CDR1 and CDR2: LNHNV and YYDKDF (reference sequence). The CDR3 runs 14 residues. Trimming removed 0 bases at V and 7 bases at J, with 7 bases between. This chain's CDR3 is CATSREGENSPLHF. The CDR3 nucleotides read TGTGCCACCAGCAGAGAGGGAGAAAATTCACCCCTCCACTTT.

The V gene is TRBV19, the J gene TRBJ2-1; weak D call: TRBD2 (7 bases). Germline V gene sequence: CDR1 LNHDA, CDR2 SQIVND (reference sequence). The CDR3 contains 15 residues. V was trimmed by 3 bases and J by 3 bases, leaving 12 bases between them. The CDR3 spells CASSIIGGGYNEQFF. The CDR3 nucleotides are TGTGCCAGTAGTATTATAGGGGGGGGCTACAATGAGCAGTTCTTC.

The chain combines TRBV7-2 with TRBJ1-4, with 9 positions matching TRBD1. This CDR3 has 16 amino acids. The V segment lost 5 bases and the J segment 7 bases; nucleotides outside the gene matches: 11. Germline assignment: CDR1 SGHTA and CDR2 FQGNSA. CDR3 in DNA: TGTGCCAGCAGCCGATCAAAACAGGGGGCGACTGAAAAACTGTTTTTT. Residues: CASSRSKQGATEKLFF.

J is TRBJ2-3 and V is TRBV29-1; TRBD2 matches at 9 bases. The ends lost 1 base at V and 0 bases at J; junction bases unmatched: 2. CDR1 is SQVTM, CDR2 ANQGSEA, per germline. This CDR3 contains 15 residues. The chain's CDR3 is CSVEGTSDSTDTQYF. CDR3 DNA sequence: TGCAGCGTTGAAGGGACTAGCGATAGCACAGATACGCAGTATTTT.

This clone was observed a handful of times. CDR3 sequence reads: CSVSHGPGELFF. The CDR3 region has the DNA TGCAGCGTGTCCCATGGCCCCGGGGAGCTGTTTTTT. This chain uses TRBV29-1 with TRBJ2-2; D is ambiguous. Trimming took 6 bases from V and 6 from J, leaving 11 bases between them. Germline-derived CDR1 and CDR2 are SQVTM and ANQGSEA. The CDR3 has 12 amino acids.

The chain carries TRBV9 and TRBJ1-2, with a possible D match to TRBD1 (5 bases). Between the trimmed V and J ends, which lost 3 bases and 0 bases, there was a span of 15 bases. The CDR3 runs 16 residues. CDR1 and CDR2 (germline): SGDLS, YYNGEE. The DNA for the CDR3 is TGTGCCAGCAGCGCCTTAACAGGAGACTCTAACTATGGCTACACCTTC. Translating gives CASSALTGDSNYGYTF.

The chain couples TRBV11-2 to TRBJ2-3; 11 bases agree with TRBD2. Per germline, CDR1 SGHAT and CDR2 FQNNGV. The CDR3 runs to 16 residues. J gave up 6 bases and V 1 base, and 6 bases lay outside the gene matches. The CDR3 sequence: CASSLGLAGGGDTQYF. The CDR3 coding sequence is TGTGCCAGCAGCTTAGGCCTAGCGGGGGGAGGGGATACGCAGTATTTT. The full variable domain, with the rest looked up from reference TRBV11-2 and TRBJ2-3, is EAGVAQSPRYKIIEKRQSVAFWCNPISGHATLYWYQQILGQGPKLLIQFQNNGVVDDSQLPKDRFSAERLKGVDSTLKIQPAKLEDSAVYLCASSLGLAGGGDTQYFGPGTRLTVL.

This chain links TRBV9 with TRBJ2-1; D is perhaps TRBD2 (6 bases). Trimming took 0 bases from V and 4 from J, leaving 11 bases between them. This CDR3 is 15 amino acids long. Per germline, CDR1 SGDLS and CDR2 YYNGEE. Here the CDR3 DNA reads TGTGCCAGCAGCGTAGTGGGGGGTGGGTACAATGAGCAGTTCTTC. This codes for CASSVVGGGYNEQFF.

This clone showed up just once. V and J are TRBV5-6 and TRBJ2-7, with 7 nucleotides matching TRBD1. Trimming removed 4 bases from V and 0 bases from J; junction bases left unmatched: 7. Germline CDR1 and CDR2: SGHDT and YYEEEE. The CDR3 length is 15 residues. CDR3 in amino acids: CASSARDRSSYEQYF. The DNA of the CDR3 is TGTGCCAGCAGCGCCCGGGACAGAAGCTCCTACGAGCAGTACTTC.

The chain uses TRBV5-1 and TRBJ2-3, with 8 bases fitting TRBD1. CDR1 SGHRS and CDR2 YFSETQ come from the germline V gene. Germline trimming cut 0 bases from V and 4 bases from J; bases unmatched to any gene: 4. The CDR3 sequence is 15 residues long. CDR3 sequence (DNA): TGCGCCAGCAGCTTGGGACAGGGGTTCGCAGATACGCAGTATTTT. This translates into CASSLGQGFADTQYF.

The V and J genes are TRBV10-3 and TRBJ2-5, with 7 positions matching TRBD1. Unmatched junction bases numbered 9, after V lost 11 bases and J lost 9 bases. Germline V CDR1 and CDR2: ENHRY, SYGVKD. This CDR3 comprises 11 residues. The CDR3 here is CAVGGTDSQYF. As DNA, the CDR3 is TGTGCCGTAGGGGGCACAGACTCCCAGTACTTC.

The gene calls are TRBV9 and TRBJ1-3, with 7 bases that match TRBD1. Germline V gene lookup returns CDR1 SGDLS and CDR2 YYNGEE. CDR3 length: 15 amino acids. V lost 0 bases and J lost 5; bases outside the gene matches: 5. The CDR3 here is CASSVAGRGRNTIYF. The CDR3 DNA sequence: TGTGCCAGCAGCGTAGCTGGCAGGGGGAGAAACACCATATATTTT.

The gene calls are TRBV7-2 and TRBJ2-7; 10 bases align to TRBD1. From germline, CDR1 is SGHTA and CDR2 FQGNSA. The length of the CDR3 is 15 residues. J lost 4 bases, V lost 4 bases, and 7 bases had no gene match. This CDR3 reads CASSSDRGRRYEQYF. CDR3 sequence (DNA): TGTGCCAGCAGCTCTGACAGGGGGCGCCGGTACGAGCAGTACTTC.

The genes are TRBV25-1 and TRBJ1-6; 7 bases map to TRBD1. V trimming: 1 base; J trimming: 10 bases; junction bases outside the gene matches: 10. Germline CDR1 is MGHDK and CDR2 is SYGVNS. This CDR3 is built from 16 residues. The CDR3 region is CASSEFWDSPGSPLHF. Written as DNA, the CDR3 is TGTGCCAGCAGTGAATTCTGGGACAGTCCCGGATCACCCCTCCACTTT.